This T cell receptor beta chain stems from a study of shared clonotypes between healthy human individuals. Study-wide points: Only blood samples were collected, and tissue repertoires likely differ. Some clonotypes were shared by all four sorted-subset donors, while others were not shared. The non-shared ones had lower generation probabilities than the shared ones.

Measured with immunoSEQ multiplex PCR; TCRdb has only the in-frame clones, and not every one. The sample consists of under 600,000 clones, approximately 94% of them appearing once. CDR1 and CDR2 (germline): SGHNT, YYREEE (reference sequence). The CDR3 covers 16 residues. V shed 4 bases, J shed 9 bases, and the junction held 14 bases outside the gene matches. As regards this clone: Its antigen is not identified.

The TCR comes from a woman aged 25 to 39 in good health. The sample comprised naive CD4+ T cells sorted from blood. Subset in this sample: CD45RA+ positively selected. This chain uses TRBV5-4 with TRBJ2-1; 9 bases map to TRBD2. CDR3 nucleotide sequence: TGTGCCAGCAGCCCTACCCCCGAGCGGGAGGTTGCTGAGCAGTTCTTC. It yields the protein CASSPTPEREVAEQFF.